This T cell receptor (beta chain) was found in a study of blood T cell repertoires in COVID-19. Across the whole study: COVID-19 samples from acute and convalescent phases originated in the United States, Italy and Spain. Sample material is recorded as cDNA or gDNA derived from T cells, B-cell-depleted T cells, or PBMCs.

V dropped 1 base and J dropped 4; count of bases not matched to a gene: 7. Germline-derived CDR1 and CDR2 are SGHAT and FQNNGV. The CDR3 runs to 16 residues. In the study's own analysis: Using reference gene primer amplification, nucleated cell counts were estimated. The method was immunoSEQ multiplex PCR; TCRdb's version includes in-frame clones alone and lacks a portion of them. D and trimming were read from the DNA, whereas the V and J calls and clone size are those reported in that table. The sample includes 95,000 or so clones, approximately 80% of them seen just once. V and J are TRBV11-2 and TRBJ2-3; 8 bases map to TRBD1. The source material was peripheral blood. The clonotype comes from a human donor in a cohort sampled during active COVID-19. CDR3 coding DNA: TGTGCCAGCAGCTTAGGTCTCAGGGGGCCATCAGATACGCAGTATTTT. Its protein product is CASSLGLRGPSDTQYF.